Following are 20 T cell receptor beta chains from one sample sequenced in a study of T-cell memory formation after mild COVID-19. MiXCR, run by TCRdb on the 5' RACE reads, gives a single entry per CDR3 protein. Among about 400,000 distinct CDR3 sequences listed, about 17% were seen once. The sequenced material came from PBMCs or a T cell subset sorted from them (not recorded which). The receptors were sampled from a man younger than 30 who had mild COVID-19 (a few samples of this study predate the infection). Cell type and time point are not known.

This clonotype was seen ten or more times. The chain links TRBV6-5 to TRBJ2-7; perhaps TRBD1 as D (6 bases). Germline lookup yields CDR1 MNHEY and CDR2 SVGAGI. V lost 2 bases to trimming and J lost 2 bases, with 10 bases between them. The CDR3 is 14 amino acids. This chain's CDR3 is CASSYKDSTYEQYF. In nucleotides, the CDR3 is TGTGCCAGCAGTTACAAGGACAGCACCTACGAGCAGTACTTC.

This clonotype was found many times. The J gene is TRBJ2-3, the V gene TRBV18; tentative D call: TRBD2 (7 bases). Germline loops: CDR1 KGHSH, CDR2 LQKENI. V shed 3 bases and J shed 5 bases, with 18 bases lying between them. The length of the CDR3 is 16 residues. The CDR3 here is CASSPSGRGPQDTQYF. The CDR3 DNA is TGTGCCAGCTCACCGTCGGGGCGGGGGCCTCAAGATACGCAGTATTTT.

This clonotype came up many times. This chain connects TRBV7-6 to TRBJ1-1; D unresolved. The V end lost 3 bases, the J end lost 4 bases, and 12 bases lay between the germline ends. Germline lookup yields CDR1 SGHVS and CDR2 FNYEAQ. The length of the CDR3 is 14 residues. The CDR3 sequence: CASSFGGSGTEAFF. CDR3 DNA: TGTGCCAGCAGCTTTGGAGGGTCTGGCACTGAAGCTTTCTTT.

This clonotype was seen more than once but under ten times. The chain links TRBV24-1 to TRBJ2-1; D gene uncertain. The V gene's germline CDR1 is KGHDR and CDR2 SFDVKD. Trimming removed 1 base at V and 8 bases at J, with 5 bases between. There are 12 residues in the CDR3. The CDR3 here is CATSDFKDEQFF. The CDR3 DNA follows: TGTGCCACCAGTGATTTTAAGGATGAGCAGTTCTTC.

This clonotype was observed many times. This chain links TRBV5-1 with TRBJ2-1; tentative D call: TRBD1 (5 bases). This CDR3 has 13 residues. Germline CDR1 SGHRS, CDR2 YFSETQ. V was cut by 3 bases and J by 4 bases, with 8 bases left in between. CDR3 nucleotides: TGCGCCAGCAGCTCGACAGTTTACAATGAGCAGTTCTTC. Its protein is CASSSTVYNEQFF.

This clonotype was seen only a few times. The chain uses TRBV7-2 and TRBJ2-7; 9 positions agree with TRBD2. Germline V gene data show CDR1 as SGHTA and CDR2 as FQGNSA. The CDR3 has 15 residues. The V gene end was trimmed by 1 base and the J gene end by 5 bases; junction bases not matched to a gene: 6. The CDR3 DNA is TGTGCCAGCAGCTTAGTCGCTAGCGGGGTAAACGAGCAGTACTTC. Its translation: CASSLVASGVNEQYF.

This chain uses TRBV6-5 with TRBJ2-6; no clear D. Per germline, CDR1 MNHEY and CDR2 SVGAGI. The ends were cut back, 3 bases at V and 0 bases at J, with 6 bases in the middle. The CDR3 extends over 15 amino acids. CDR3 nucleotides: TGTGCCAGCAGTTATTTCGGCTCTGGGGCCAACGTCCTGACTTTC. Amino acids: CASSYFGSGANVLTF.

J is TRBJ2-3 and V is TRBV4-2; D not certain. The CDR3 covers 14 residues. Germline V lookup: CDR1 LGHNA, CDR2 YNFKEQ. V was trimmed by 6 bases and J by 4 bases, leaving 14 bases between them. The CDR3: CASRAGVRPDTQYF. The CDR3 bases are TGTGCCAGCAGAGCTGGGGTACGCCCAGATACGCAGTATTTT.

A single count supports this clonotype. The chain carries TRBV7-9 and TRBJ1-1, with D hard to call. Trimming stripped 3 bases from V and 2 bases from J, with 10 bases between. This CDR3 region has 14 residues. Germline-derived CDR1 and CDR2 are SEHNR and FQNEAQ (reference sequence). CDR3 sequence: CASSFSSGNTEAFF. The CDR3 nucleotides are TGTGCCAGCAGCTTTTCCTCGGGTAACACTGAAGCTTTCTTT.

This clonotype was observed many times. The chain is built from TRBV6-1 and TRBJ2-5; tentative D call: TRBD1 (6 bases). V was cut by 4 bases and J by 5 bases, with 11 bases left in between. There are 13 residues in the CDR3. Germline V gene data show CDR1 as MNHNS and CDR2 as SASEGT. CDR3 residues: CASSVQGRETQYF. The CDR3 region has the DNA TGTGCCAGCAGTGTACAGGGTCGGGAGACCCAGTACTTC.

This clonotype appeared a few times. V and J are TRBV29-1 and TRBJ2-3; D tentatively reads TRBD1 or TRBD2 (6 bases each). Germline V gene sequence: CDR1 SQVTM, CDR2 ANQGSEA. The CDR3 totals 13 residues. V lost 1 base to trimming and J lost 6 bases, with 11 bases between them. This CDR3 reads CSVEGGAVDTQYF. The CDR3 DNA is TGCAGCGTTGAAGGGGGGGCGGTCGATACGCAGTATTTT.

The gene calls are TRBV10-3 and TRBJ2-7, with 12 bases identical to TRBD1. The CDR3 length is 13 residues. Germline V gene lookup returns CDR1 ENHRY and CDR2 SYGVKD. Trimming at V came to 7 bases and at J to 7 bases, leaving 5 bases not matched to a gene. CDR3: CAIKGQGAREQYF. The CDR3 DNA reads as TGTGCCATCAAGGGACAGGGGGCGAGGGAGCAGTACTTC.

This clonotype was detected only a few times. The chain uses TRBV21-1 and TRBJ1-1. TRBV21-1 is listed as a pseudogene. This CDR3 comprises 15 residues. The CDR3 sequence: CASSKGVGRHNEAFF. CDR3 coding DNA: TGTGCCAGCAGCAAAGGAGTGGGTCGGCACAATGAAGCTTTCTTT.

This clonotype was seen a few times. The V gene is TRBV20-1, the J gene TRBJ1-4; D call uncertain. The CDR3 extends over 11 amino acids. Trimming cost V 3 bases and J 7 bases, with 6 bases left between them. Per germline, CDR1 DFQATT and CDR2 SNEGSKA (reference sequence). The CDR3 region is CSASPGEKLFF. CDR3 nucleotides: TGCAGTGCTAGCCCTGGTGAAAAACTGTTTTTT.

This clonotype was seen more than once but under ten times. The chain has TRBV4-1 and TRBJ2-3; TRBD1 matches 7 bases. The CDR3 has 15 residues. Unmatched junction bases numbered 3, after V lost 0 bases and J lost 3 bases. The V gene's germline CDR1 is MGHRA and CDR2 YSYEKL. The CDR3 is CASSQERGQTDTQYF. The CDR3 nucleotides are TGCGCCAGCAGCCAAGAACGGGGACAGACAGATACGCAGTATTTT.

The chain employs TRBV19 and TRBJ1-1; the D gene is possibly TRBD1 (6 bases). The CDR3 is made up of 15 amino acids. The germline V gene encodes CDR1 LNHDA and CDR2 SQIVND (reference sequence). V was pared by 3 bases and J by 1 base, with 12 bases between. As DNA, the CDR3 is TGTGCCAGTAGTATTTCGGCCAGGGGGAACACTGAAGCTTTCTTT. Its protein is CASSISARGNTEAFF. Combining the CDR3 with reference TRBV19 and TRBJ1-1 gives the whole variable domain DGGITQSPKYLFRKEGQNVTLSCEQNLNHDAMYWYRQDPGQGLRLIYYSQIVNDFQKGDIAEGYSVSREKKESFPLTVTSAQKNPTAFYLCASSISARGNTEAFFGQGTRLTVV.

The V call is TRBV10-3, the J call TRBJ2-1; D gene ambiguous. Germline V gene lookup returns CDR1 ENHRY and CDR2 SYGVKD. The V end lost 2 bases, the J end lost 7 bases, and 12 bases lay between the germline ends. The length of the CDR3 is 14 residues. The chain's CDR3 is CAISETLKRNEQFF. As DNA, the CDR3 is TGTGCCATCAGTGAGACCCTGAAAAGGAATGAGCAGTTCTTC.

The CDR3 DNA sequence: TGTGCCAGCAGCCCTCCGGGACTCGAGTTCGAAACGCAGTATTTT. The encoded protein is CASSPPGLEFETQYF. The genes are TRBV7-2 and TRBJ2-3; tentatively, D is TRBD2 (6 bases). Germline lookup yields CDR1 SGHTA and CDR2 FQGNSA. The CDR3 contains 15 residues. The V end lost 5 bases, the J end lost 9 bases, and 21 bases lay between the germline ends.

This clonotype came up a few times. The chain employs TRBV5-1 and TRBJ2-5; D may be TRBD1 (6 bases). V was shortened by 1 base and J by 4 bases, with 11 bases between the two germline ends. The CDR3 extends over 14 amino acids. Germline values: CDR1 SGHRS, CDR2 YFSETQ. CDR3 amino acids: CASSLRGSRETQYF. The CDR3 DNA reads TGCGCCAGCAGCTTGAGGGGGTCCAGAGAGACCCAGTACTTC.

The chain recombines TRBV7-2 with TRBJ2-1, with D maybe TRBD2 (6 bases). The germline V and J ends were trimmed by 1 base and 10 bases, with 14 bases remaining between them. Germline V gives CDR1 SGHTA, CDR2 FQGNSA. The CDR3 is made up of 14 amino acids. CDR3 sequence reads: CASSLVAVPGEQFF. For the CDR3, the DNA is TGTGCCAGCAGCTTAGTAGCGGTCCCAGGGGAGCAGTTCTTC.